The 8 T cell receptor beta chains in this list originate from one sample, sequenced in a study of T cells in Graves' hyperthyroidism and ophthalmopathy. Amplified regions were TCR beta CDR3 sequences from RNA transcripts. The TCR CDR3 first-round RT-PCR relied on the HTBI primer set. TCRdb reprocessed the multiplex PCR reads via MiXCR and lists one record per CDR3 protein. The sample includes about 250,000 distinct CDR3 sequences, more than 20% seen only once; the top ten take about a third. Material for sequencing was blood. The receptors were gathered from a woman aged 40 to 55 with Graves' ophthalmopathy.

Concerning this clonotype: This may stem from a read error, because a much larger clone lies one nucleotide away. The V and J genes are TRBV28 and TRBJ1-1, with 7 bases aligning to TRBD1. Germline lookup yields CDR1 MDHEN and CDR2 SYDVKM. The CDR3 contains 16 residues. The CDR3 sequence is CSSSSPWTGKNTEAFF. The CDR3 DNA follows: TGTTCCAGCAGTTCCCCTTGGACAGGAAAGAACACTGAAGCTTTCTTT.

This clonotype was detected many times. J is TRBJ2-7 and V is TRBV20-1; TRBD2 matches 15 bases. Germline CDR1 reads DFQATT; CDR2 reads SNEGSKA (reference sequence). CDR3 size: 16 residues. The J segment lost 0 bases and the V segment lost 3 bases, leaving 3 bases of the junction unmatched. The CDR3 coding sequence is TGCAGTGCTAGCGGACTAGCGGGAGGGCCCTCCTACGAGCAGTACTTC. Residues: CSASGLAGGPSYEQYF.

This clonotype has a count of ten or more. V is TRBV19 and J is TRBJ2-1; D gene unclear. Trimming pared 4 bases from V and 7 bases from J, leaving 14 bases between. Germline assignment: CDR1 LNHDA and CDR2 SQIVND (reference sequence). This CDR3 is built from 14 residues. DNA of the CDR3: TGTGCCAGTAGTACCAGTAATCACAATAATGAGCAGTTCTTC. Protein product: CASSTSNHNNEQFF.

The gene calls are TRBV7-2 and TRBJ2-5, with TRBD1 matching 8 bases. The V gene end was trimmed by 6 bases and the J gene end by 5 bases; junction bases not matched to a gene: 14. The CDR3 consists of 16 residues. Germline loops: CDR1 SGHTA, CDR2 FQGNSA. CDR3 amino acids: CASSPRLQGAGETQYF. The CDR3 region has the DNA TGTGCCAGCAGTCCCCGCCTGCAGGGGGCGGGGGAGACCCAGTACTTC.

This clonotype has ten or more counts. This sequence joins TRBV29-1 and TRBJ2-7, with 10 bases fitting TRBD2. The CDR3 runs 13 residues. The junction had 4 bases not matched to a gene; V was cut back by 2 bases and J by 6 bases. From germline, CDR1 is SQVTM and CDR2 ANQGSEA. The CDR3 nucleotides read TGCAGCGTTGAATTGGTAGCGGGAGGCGAGCAGTACTTC. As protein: CSVELVAGGEQYF.

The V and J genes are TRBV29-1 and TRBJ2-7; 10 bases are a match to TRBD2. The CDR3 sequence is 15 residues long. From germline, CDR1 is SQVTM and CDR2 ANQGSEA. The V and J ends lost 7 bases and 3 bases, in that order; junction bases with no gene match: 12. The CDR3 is CSAESWTSGFYEQYF. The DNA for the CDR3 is TGCAGCGCAGAATCCTGGACTAGCGGCTTCTACGAGCAGTACTTC.

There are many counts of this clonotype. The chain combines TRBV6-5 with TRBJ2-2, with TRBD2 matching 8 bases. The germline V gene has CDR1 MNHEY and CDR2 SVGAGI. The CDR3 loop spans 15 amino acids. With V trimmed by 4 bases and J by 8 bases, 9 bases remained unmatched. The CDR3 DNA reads TGTGCCAGCAGTTTGAGGAATAGCGGGGCGGGGGAGCTGTTTTTT. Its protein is CASSLRNSGAGELFF.

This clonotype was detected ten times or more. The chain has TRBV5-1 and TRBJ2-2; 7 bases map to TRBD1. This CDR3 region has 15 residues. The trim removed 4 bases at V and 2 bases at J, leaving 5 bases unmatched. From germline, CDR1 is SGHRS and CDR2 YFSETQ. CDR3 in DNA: TGCGCCAGCAGCCCAAGACAGGGTAACACCGGGGAGCTGTTTTTT. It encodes CASSPRQGNTGELFF. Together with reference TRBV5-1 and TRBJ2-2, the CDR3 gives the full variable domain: KAGVTQTPRYLIKTRGQQVTLSCSPISGHRSVSWYQQTPGQGLQFLFEYFSETQRNKGNFPGRFSGRQFSNSRSEMNVSTLELGDSALYLCASSPRQGNTGELFFGEGSRLTVL.